Below, 13 T cell receptor beta chains from the same sample are listed, as sequenced in a study of control samples from healthy donors and cancer patients. Using immunoSEQ multiplex PCR, the repertoire was profiled, and TCRdb retains in-frame clones only, with some absent. The sample contains fewer than 95,000 clones, 86% of which appear only once. Sequencing used blood. All receptors derive from a man younger than 40 in good health.

The genes are TRBV6-2 or TRBV6-3 and TRBJ2-7, with D perhaps TRBD2 (5 bases). The CDR3 runs 14 residues. Germline lookup yields CDR1 MNHEY and CDR2 SVGEGT. The ends were cut back, 6 bases at V and 5 bases at J, with 17 bases in the middle. CDR3 protein: CASSPVTSSHEQYF. The DNA of the CDR3 is TGTGCCAGCAGCCCAGTTACTAGTTCCCACGAGCAGTACTTC.

V gene TRBV7-9 combines with J gene TRBJ1-1, with no clear D. V was cut by 1 base and J by 2 bases, with 8 bases left in between. Germline CDR1 SEHNR, CDR2 FQNEAQ (reference sequence). The CDR3 is 14 residues long. The chain's CDR3 is CASSLGAANTEAFF. The DNA for the CDR3 is TGTGCCAGCAGCTTAGGAGCCGCTAACACTGAAGCTTTCTTT.

The V and J genes are TRBV5-1 and TRBJ2-1, with 10 bases that match TRBD1. Germline CDR1 reads SGHRS; CDR2 reads YFSETQ. This CDR3 region has 16 residues. With V trimmed by 0 bases and J by 2 bases, 2 bases remained unmatched. DNA of the CDR3: TGCGCCAGCAGCTTGGGACAGGGGGCCCCCTACAATGAGCAGTTCTTC. Translated: CASSLGQGAPYNEQFF. Looking up the rest from reference TRBV5-1 and TRBJ2-1 gives the full variable domain: KAGVTQTPRYLIKTRGQQVTLSCSPISGHRSVSWYQQTPGQGLQFLFEYFSETQRNKGNFPGRFSGRQFSNSRSEMNVSTLELGDSALYLCASSLGQGAPYNEQFFGPGTRLTVL.

The chain couples TRBV5-1 to TRBJ2-5, with 8 bases matching TRBD2. Per the germline V gene, CDR1 is SGHRS and CDR2 is YFSETQ. The CDR3 is 14 residues long. The V and J ends lost 0 bases and 5 bases, in that order; junction bases with no gene match: 3. The CDR3 nucleotides are TGCGCCAGCAGCTTGGGTGGGACTAGGGAGACCCAGTACTTC. This gives the protein CASSLGGTRETQYF.

The chain couples TRBV3-1 (or the pseudogene TRBV3-2) to TRBJ1-2; 7 bases line up with TRBD1. This CDR3 region has 16 residues. The trim removed 3 bases at V and 0 bases at J, leaving 7 bases unmatched. Germline V gene data show CDR1 as LGHDT and CDR2 as YNNKEL (reference sequence). The CDR3 bases are TGTGCCAGCAGCCACACAGGGGTTATGGCTAACTATGGCTACACCTTC. Translation gives CASSHTGVMANYGYTF.

The V call is TRBV6-1, the J call TRBJ2-7; D gene uncertain. The CDR3 is 13 amino acids. The V and J ends lost 1 base and 4 bases respectively, with 8 bases between them. Germline lookup yields CDR1 MNHNS and CDR2 SASEGT. CDR3 region: CASSEDGEYEQYF. The CDR3 DNA follows: TGTGCCAGCAGTGAAGACGGAGAGTACGAGCAGTACTTC.

This clone was seen only once. The chain recombines TRBV24-1 with TRBJ2-3, with D maybe TRBD2 (6 bases). Germline CDR1 reads KGHDR; CDR2 reads SFDVKD. The CDR3 totals 14 residues. V shed 3 bases and J shed 2 bases, with 8 bases lying between them. The CDR3 region has the DNA TGTGCCACCAGTGATCTGGGACTCACAGATACGCAGTATTTT. Its translation is CATSDLGLTDTQYF.

The chain is built from TRBV12-2 and TRBJ2-1; TRBD2, as called in the table, went unchecked against the DNA. TRBV12-2 is recorded as a pseudogene. The CDR3 extends over 14 amino acids. This CDR3 reads CASRPSGGRNEQFF. The CDR3 DNA follows: TGTGCAAGTCGGCCTAGCGGGGGGCGGAATGAGCAGTTCTTC.

The chain joins TRBV27 to TRBJ2-5, with D unresolved. The J call is uncertain, as TRBJ2-7 better fits the DNA end. The CDR3 sequence is 14 residues long. Germline values: CDR1 MNHEY, CDR2 SMNVEV (reference sequence). The CDR3 sequence: CASSQPMRADEQYF. The CDR3 nucleotides are TGTGCCAGCAGCCAACCCATGCGAGCTGACGAGCAGTACTTC.

V and J are TRBV29-1 and TRBJ2-1; D may be TRBD2 (6 bases). With 6 bases removed from V and 6 bases from J, the gap between germline ends came to 12 bases. Germline values: CDR1 SQVTM, CDR2 ANQGSEA. The CDR3 loop spans 12 amino acids. CDR3 bases: TGCAGCGTCGGGCGGGGCTCCAATGAGCAGTTCTTC. Amino acid sequence: CSVGRGSNEQFF.

V gene TRBV5-1 combines with J gene TRBJ1-6, with D unresolved. V was pared by 0 bases and J by 5 bases, with 9 bases between. The CDR3 consists of 15 residues. Per germline, CDR1 SGHRS and CDR2 YFSETQ. CDR3 nucleotide sequence: TGCGCCAGCAGCTTGGTCGGGAGGGATAATTCACCCCTCCACTTT. Its protein product is CASSLVGRDNSPLHF.

The chain carries TRBV9 and TRBJ1-1; a weak D match, TRBD1 (6 bases). There are 13 residues in the CDR3. V lost 3 bases, J lost 5 bases, and 11 bases lay in between. The germline gives CDR1 SGDLS, CDR2 YYNGEE. CDR3 sequence: CASSEGGSTEAFF. The CDR3 nucleotides read TGTGCCAGCAGCGAGGGGGGTAGTACTGAAGCTTTCTTT. Combining the CDR3 with reference TRBV9 and TRBJ1-1 gives the whole variable domain DSGVTQTPKHLITATGQRVTLRCSPRSGDLSVYWYQQSLDQGLQFLIQYYNGEERAKGNILERFSAQQFPDLHSELNLSSLELGDSALYFCASSEGGSTEAFFGQGTRLTVV.

V gene TRBV10-3 combines with J gene TRBJ2-2; perhaps TRBD2 as D (6 bases). Trimming removed 3 bases from V and 6 bases from J, with 14 bases in between. The length of the CDR3 is 15 residues. CDR1 is ENHRY, CDR2 SYGVKD, per germline. The CDR3: CAISDGQSGAGELFF. Here the CDR3 DNA reads TGTGCCATCAGTGACGGGCAATCGGGGGCCGGGGAGCTGTTTTTT.